This T cell receptor beta chain was captured in a study of PD-1 blockade in classical Hodgkin lymphoma. TCRdb's copy holds only in-frame clones and misses some; the assay was immunoSEQ multiplex PCR. The sample has some 21,000 clones, roughly 70% seen once. General study points: Reports indicated that newly diagnosed patients had lower baseline TCR diversity than healthy donors did.

Per the germline V gene, CDR1 is MNHEY and CDR2 is SMNVEV (reference sequence). The CDR3 totals 15 residues. This clone appeared once. Antigen specificity is unknown. Regarding time point: cycle 4 day 1 (C4D1), after around six weeks of nivolumab. Following autologous stem cell transplantation, relapse occurred in every patient, and exposure to brentuximab vedotin varied. Sequenced material: peripheral blood mononuclear cells (PBMCs), taken before the fourth cycle of nivolumab. The chain joins TRBV27 to TRBJ2-5, with TRBD2 identical over 7 bases. The tail of the sequence fits TRBJ2-7 better, so the J call may be wrong. This TCR was recovered from a human donor with classical Hodgkin lymphoma. CDR3 nucleotide sequence: TGTGCCAGCACCCCTCAGGGCGGGAGTGTCTACGAGCAGTACTTC. Its protein product is CASTPQGGSVYEQYF.